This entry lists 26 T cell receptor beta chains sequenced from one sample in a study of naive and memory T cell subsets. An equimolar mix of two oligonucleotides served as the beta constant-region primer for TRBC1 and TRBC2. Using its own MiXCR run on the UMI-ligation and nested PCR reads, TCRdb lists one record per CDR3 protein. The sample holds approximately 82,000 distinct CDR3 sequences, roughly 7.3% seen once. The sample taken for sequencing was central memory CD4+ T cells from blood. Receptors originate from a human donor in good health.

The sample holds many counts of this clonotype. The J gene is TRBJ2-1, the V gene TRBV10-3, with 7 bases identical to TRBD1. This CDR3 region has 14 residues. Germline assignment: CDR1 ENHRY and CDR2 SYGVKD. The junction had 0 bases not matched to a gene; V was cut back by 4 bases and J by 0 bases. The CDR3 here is CAISGTGSYNEQFF. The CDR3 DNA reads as TGTGCCATCAGTGGGACAGGCTCCTACAATGAGCAGTTCTTC.

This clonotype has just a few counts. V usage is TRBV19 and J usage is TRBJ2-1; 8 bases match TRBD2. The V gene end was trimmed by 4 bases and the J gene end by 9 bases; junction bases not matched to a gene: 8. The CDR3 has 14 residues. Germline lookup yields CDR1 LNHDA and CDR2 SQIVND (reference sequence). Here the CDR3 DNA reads TGTGCCAGTAGTAGGGGTAGCGGGAATGGTGAGCAGTTCTTC. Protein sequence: CASSRGSGNGEQFF.

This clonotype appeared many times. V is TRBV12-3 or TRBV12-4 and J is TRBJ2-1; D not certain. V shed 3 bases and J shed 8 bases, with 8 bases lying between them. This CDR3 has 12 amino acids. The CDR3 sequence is CASSFPLHEQFF. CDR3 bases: TGTGCCAGCAGTTTCCCTCTACATGAGCAGTTCTTC.

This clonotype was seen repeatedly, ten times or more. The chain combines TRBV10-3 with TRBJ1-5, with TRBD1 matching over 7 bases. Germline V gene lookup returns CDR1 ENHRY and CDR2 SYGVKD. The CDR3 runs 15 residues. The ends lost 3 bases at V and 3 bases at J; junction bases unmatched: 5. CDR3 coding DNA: TGTGCCATCAGTGAAGGACAGGTGAACAATCAGCCCCAGCATTTT. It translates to CAISEGQVNNQPQHF.

The chain's CDR3 is CASSYGISGKNIQYF. The CDR3 DNA reads as TGTGCCAGCAGTTACGGGATTTCAGGGAAAAACATTCAGTACTTC. The J gene is TRBJ2-4, the V gene TRBV6-6; TRBD1 might be the D (5 bases). Germline loops: CDR1 MNHNY, CDR2 SVGAGI (reference sequence). V shed 2 bases and J shed 4 bases, with 12 bases lying between them. This CDR3 contains 15 residues.

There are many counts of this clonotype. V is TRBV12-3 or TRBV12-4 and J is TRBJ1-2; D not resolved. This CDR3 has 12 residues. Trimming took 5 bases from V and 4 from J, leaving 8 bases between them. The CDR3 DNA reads TGTGCCAGCAGTCACCAGGCCTATGGCTACACCTTC. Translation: CASSHQAYGYTF.

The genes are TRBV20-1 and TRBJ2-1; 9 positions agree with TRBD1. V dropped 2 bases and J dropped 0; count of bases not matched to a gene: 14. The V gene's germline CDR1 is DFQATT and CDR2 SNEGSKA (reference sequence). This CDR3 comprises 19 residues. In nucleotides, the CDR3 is TGCAGTGCTAGAACCACGTCAGGACAGGGGAAGAGCTCCTACAATGAGCAGTTCTTC. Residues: CSARTTSGQGKSSYNEQFF.

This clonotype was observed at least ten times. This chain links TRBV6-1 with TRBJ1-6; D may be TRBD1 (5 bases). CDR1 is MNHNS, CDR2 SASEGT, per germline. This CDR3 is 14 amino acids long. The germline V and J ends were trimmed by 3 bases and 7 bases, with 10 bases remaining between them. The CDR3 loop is CASSEVRTNSPLHF. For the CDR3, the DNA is TGTGCCAGCAGTGAGGTGCGGACAAATTCACCCCTCCACTTT.

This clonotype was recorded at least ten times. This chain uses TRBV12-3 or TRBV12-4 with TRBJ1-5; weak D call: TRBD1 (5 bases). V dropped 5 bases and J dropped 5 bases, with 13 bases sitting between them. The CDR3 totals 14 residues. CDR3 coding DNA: TGTGCCAGCAGTCCGACAGAGGGGCATCAGCCCCAGCATTTT. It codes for CASSPTEGHQPQHF.

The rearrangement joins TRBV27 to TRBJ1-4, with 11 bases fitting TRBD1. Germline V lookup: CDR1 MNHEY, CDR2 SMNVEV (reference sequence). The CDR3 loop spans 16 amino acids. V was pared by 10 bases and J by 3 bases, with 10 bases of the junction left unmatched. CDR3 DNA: TGTGCCACCCGGACAGGGGGCATTAGCGCTAATGAAAAACTGTTTTTT. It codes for CATRTGGISANEKLFF.

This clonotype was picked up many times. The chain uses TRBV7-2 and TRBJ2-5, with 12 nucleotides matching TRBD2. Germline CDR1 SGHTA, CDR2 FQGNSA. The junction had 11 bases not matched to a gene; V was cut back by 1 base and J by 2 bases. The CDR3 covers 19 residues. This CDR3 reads CASSLVPTSGSRAQETQYF. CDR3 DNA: TGTGCCAGCAGCTTAGTTCCGACTAGCGGGAGTAGGGCACAAGAGACCCAGTACTTC. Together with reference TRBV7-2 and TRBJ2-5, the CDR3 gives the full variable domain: GAGVSQSPSNKVTEKGKDVELRCDPISGHTALYWYRQSLGQGLEFLIYFQGNSAPDKSGLPSDRFSAERTGGSVSTLTIQRTQQEDSAVYLCASSLVPTSGSRAQETQYFGPGTRLLVL.

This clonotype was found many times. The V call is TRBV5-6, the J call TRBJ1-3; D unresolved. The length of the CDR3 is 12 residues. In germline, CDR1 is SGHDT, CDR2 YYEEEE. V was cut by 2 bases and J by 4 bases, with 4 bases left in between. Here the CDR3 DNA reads TGTGCCAGCAGCTTATCGGGAAACACCATATATTTT. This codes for CASSLSGNTIYF.

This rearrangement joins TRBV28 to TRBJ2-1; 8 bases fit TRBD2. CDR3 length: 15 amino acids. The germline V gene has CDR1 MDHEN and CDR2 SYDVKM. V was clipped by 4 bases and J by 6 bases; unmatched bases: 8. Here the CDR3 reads CASSSGTSPRNEQFF. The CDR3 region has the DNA TGTGCCAGCAGTTCCGGGACTAGTCCCCGCAATGAGCAGTTCTTC.

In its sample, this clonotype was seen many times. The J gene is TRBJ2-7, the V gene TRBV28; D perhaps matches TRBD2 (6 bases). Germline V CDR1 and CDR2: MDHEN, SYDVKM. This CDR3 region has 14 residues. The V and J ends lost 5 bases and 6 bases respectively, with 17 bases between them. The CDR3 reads CASSLPDGGREQYF. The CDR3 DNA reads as TGTGCCAGCAGTCTGCCGGACGGGGGACGCGAGCAGTACTTC.

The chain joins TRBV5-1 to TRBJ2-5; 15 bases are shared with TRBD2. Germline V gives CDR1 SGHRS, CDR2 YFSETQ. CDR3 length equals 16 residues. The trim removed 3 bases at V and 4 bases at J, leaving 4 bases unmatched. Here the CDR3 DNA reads TGCGCCAGCAGCTCGGGACTAGCGGGGGGCGGAGAGACCCAGTACTTC. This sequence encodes CASSSGLAGGGETQYF.

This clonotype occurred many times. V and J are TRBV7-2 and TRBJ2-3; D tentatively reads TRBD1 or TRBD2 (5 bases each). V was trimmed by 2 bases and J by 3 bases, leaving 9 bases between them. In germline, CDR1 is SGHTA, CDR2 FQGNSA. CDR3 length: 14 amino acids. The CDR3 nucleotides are TGTGCCAGCAGCTTAACGGGACCAACAGATACGCAGTATTTT. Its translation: CASSLTGPTDTQYF.

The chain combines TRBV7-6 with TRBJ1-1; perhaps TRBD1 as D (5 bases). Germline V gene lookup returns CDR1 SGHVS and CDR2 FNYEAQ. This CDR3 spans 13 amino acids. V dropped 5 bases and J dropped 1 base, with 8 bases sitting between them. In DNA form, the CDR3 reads TGTGCCAGCAGCCGGGACCCGAACACTGAAGCTTTCTTT. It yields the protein CASSRDPNTEAFF. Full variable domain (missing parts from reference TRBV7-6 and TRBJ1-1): GAGVSQSPRYKVTKRGQDVALRCDPISGHVSLYWYRQALGQGPEFLTYFNYEAQQDKSGLPNDRFSAERPEGSISTLTIQRTEQRDSAMYRCASSRDPNTEAFFGQGTRLTVV.

DNA for the CDR3: TGTGCCAGTACCCCGACCAGCTCTTACTTCTCTGGGGCCAACGTCCTGACTTTC. This gives the protein CASTPTSSYFSGANVLTF. The gene calls are TRBV19 and TRBJ2-6; the D is unclear. CDR1 and CDR2 from the germline V gene are LNHDA and SQIVND (reference sequence). This CDR3 comprises 18 residues. V was pared by 7 bases and J by 0 bases, with 19 bases between.

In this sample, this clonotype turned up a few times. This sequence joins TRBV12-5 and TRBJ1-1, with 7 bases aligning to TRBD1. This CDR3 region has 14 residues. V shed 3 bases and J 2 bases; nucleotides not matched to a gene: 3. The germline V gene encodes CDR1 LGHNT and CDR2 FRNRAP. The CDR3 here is CASGLQGKNTEAFF. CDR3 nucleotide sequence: TGTGCTAGTGGTTTACAGGGGAAAAACACTGAAGCTTTCTTT.

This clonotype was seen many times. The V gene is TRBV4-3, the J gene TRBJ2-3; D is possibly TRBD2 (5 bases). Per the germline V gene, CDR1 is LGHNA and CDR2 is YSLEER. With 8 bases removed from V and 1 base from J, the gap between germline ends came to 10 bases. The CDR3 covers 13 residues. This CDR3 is CASQRRGTDTQYF. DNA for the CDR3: TGCGCCAGCCAGCGGCGGGGCACAGATACGCAGTATTTT.

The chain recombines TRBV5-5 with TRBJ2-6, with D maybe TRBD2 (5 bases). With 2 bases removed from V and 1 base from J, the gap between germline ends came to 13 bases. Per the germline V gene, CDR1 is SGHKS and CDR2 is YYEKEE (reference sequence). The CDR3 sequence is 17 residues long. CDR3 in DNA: TGTGCCAGCAGCTTTGTTCCGGGGAAGTCTGGGGCCAACGTCCTGACTTTC. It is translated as CASSFVPGKSGANVLTF.

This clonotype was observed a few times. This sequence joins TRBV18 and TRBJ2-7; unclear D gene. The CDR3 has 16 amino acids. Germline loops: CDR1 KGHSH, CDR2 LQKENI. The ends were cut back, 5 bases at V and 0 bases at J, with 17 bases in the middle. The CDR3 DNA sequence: TGTGCCAGCTCATCCTCCTTGACACCTGGCTCCTACGAGCAGTACTTC. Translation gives CASSSSLTPGSYEQYF.

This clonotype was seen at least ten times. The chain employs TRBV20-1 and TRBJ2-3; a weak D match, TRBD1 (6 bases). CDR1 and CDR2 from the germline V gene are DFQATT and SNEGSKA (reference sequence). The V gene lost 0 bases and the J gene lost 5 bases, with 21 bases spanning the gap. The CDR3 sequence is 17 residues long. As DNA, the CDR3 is TGCAGTGCTAGAGATGCAACAGGGCCCCCTGGGAAAGATACGCAGTATTTT. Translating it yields CSARDATGPPGKDTQYF.

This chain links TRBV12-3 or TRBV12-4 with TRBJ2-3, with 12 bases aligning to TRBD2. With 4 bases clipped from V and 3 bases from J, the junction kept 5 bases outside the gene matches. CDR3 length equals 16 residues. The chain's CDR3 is CASSWAGTSGTDTQYF. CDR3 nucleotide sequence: TGTGCCAGCAGTTGGGCTGGGACTAGCGGGACAGATACGCAGTATTTT.

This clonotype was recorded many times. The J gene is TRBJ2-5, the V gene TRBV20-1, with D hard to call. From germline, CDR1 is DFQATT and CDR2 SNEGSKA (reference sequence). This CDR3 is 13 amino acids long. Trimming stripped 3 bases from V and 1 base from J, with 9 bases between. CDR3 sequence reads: CSASQSSQETQYF. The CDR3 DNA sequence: TGCAGTGCTAGTCAATCCAGCCAAGAGACCCAGTACTTC.

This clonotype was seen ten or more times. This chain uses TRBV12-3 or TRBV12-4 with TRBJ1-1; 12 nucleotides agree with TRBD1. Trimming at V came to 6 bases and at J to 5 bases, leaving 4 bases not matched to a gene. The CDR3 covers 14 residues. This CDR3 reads CASRGDRGRTEAFF. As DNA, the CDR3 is TGTGCCAGCAGGGGGGACAGGGGGCGTACTGAAGCTTTCTTT.